This TCR beta chain is drawn from a study of blood T cell repertoires in COVID-19. Study-wide context: COVID-19 samples collected from the United States, Italy and Spain covered acute and convalescent phases. PBMCs, B-cell-depleted T cells, or T cells were the source of the cDNA or gDNA that made up the material.

Original data processing: Reference gene primers were amplified, and this amplification served to estimate nucleated cell counts. Sequencing used immunoSEQ multiplex PCR; TCRdb keeps in-frame clones, though not all of them. That table gives V, J and clone size, and the DNA gave D and trimming. The sample includes about 72,000 clones, 90% of them seen just once. Trimming removed 4 bases from V and 8 bases from J; junction bases left unmatched: 11. Germline V CDR1 and CDR2: SQVTM, ANQGSEA. This CDR3 has 14 residues. The sequence was obtained from a human donor in a cohort sampled during active COVID-19. The sequencing input was peripheral blood. The chain employs TRBV29-1 and TRBJ2-1; 7 nucleotides align to TRBD2. CDR3 sequence (DNA): TGCAGCGTTGGGATGGGGCGGGAGTTTGATGAGCAGTTCTTC. Its protein is CSVGMGREFDEQFF.